This TCR beta chain comes out of a study of identical twins. General study results and limits: Within monozygotic twins, out-of-frame TCR alpha sharing was underestimated by the models.

TCRdb ran MiXCR on the 5' RACE reads and lists one entry per CDR3 protein. The sample lists about 920,000 distinct CDR3 sequences; roughly 12% were seen once. This clonotype was counted a few times. Its antigen is undetermined. This CDR3 has 14 residues. Germline assignment: CDR1 SGHNT and CDR2 YYREEE (reference sequence). Trimming removed 4 bases at V and 5 bases at J, with 15 bases between. The same sample was also studied in work on yellow fever vaccine responses in identical twins.

This TCR was sampled from a woman aged 18-29 years in good health. The J gene is TRBJ1-1, the V gene TRBV5-4; D unresolved. The sequencing sample was made of PBMCs. CDR3 sequence: CASSPGGIGTEAFF. For the CDR3, the DNA is TGTGCCAGCAGCCCGGGTGGTATTGGAACTGAAGCTTTCTTT.